Listed below are T cell receptor beta chains from one sample, sequenced in a study of blood T cell repertoires in COVID-19. TCRdb's copy holds only in-frame clones and misses some; the assay was immunoSEQ multiplex PCR. The sample holds 250,000 to 300,000 clones, approximately 88% seen once. Sequencing was done on a sample of PBMCs or T cells enriched from blood (not recorded which). These receptors originate from a woman aged 30 to 39 who had recovered from COVID-19. Each CDR3 is given with its conserved first and last residue. D genes are given only for firm matches. Size values are once, few and many counts, or a class for expanded clones, and some rows have none.

J,V,D,size,DNA,CDR3
TRBJ1-1,TRBV9,NA,NA,TGTGCCAGCAGCGACCCTGCGGTTCTCCAGGGAATGAACACTGAAGCTTTCTTT,CASSDPAVLQGMNTEAFF
TRBJ1-4,TRBV20-1,NA,NA,TGCAGTGCTAGAGACTTCGAAAAACTGTTTTTT,CSARDFEKLFF
TRBJ2-1,TRBV28,TRBD2,NA,TGTGCCAGCAGCCGGGGGGGTAATGAGCAGTTCTTC,CASSRGGNEQFF
TRBJ1-1,TRBV28,NA,NA,TGTGCCAGCAGCACGGTGGTGGTCCTTGAAGCTTTCTTT,CASSTVVVLEAFF
TRBJ2-3,TRBV10-2,NA,NA,TGCGCCAGCAGGGGGGGGACGGACAGGGACCCAGATACGCAGTATTTT,CASRGGTDRDPDTQYF
TRBJ1-5,TRBV27,TRBD1,NA,TGTGCCAGCAGTTTGGGACAGACGAATCAGCCCCAGCATTTT,CASSLGQTNQPQHF
TRBJ1-3,TRBV29-1,NA,once,TGCAGCGTAGAAACAGGGACTGGAAACACCATATATTTT,CSVETGTGNTIYF
TRBJ1-2,TRBV29-1,TRBD1,NA,TGCAGCGTTAGGGACAGGGGGTACCATGGCTACACCTTC,CSVRDRGYHGYTF
TRBJ1-1,TRBV29-1,NA,NA,TGCAGCGTCACTCCCCGGACACCCTCGAACACTGAAGCTTTCTTT,CSVTPRTPSNTEAFF
TRBJ2-1,TRBV21-1,NA,NA,TGTGCCAGCAGCACCCCTAAACAGGGGGAGAGGTACAATGAGCAGTTCTTC,CASSTPKQGERYNEQFF
TRBJ1-2,TRBV2,NA,few,TGTGCCGGCCACAGGGCGGTTGACTATGGCTACACCTTC,CAGHRAVDYGYTF
TRBJ2-7,TRBV4-1,TRBD2,NA,TGCGCCAGCAGCCAAGCGACTAGCTTCTTGGGTGTGGACGAGCAGTACTTC,CASSQATSFLGVDEQYF
TRBJ1-2,TRBV5-4,TRBD1,NA,TGTGCCAGCAGCCGTCGGACAGGGGGCCTATTTAACTATGGCTACACCTTC,CASSRRTGGLFNYGYTF
TRBJ2-7,TRBV28,NA,NA,TGTGCCAGCAGTCCTTCGGACAGATGGTACGAGCAGTACTTC,CASSPSDRWYEQYF
TRBJ2-1,TRBV5-1,NA,once,TGCGCCAGCAGCTTTAGCGACCGAAATGAGCAGTTCTTC,CASSFSDRNEQFF
TRBJ1-2,TRBV10-3,TRBD1,NA,TGTGCCATCAGTGAGTCGGACAGGACCTATGGCTACACCTTC,CAISESDRTYGYTF
TRBJ1-1,TRBV18,TRBD1,NA,TGTGCCAGCTCACCTTTGCCCGGGACAGGGACTGAAGCTTTCTTT,CASSPLPGTGTEAFF
TRBJ2-7,TRBV18,NA,NA,TGTGCCAGCTCACCCGCGAGTGGCTACGAGCAGTACTTC,CASSPASGYEQYF
TRBJ1-5,TRBV27,TRBD1,NA,TGTGCCAGCAGTTGGACAGGGAACTATCAGCCCCAGCATTTT,CASSWTGNYQPQHF
TRBJ1-4,TRBV6-4,NA,NA,TGTGCCAGCAGTGCCAGAGGTGGAGCTAATGAAAAACTGTTTTTT,CASSARGGANEKLFF
TRBJ2-3,TRBV30,TRBD2,NA,TGTGCCTGGAGTGCCTTGAGAAGCGGGAGCGGCACAGATACGCAGTATTTT,CAWSALRSGSGTDTQYF
TRBJ1-5,TRBV28,TRBD1,NA,TGTGCCAGCAGTTTAAGCCGGGACAGGGTTTTTAATCAGCCCCAGCATTTT,CASSLSRDRVFNQPQHF
TRBJ1-1,TRBV2,NA,NA,TGTGCCAGCAGTCGACCGTTTAGCATGAACACTGAAGCTTTCTTT,CASSRPFSMNTEAFF